This passage covers 31 T cell receptor beta chains from one sample sequenced in a study of cytomegalovirus exposure and HLA in healthy donors. PCR employed 60 Vbeta and 13 Jbeta primers. Produced via immunoSEQ multiplex PCR; TCRdb's table is partial and in-frame only. The sample has about 130,000 clones, about 84% seen once. The specimen sequenced was PBMCs. These receptors were obtained from a boy between 10 and 17 years old in good health and CMV-seronegative.

This clone occurred a few times. V usage is TRBV4-1 and J usage is TRBJ2-7; 10 bases map to TRBD1. The CDR3 contains 15 residues. The germline V gene encodes CDR1 MGHRA and CDR2 YSYEKL. The V gene end was trimmed by 4 bases and the J gene end by 7 bases; junction bases not matched to a gene: 10. The CDR3 sequence is CASSPTPGQGLEQYF. CDR3 nucleotides: TGCGCCAGCAGCCCCACCCCGGGACAGGGGTTGGAGCAGTACTTC.

V is TRBV30 and J is TRBJ2-7; no clear D. The CDR3 has 12 residues. CDR1 is GTSNPN, CDR2 SVGIG, per germline (reference sequence). V lost 1 base and J 3 bases, leaving 7 bases between the germline ends. The CDR3 loop is CAWSELNYEQYF. The CDR3 DNA follows: TGTGCCTGGAGTGAGCTCAACTACGAGCAGTACTTC.

This clone was observed a single time. This rearrangement joins TRBV10-3 to TRBJ1-1, with D tentatively TRBD1 (6 bases). This CDR3 has 15 amino acids. Germline V gene data show CDR1 as ENHRY and CDR2 as SYGVKD. V gave up 6 bases and J gave up 1 base, with 15 bases separating them. The CDR3 DNA sequence: TGTGCCATCAGGACGGGGGGCAGACAGAACACTGAAGCTTTCTTT. It yields the protein CAIRTGGRQNTEAFF.

The chain recombines TRBV5-6 with TRBJ2-3, with D possibly TRBD1 on 6 matching bases. The CDR3 loop spans 14 amino acids. CDR1 and CDR2 (germline): SGHDT, YYEEEE. V lost 4 bases and J lost 6, with 15 bases in between. The CDR3 sequence is CASSLKGVPDTQYF. CDR3 nucleotide sequence: TGTGCCAGCAGCCTCAAGGGGGTTCCGGATACGCAGTATTTT. Filled out from reference TRBV5-6 and TRBJ2-3, the complete variable domain reads DAGVTQSPTHLIKTRGQQVTLRCSPKSGHDTVSWYQQALGQGPQFIFQYYEEEERQRGNFPDRFSGHQFPNYSSELNVNALLLGDSALYLCASSLKGVPDTQYFGPGTRLTVL.

This clone was recorded once. The chain joins TRBV13 to TRBJ2-1; D remains ambiguous. The germline V and J ends were trimmed by 2 bases and 7 bases, with 6 bases remaining between them. The germline gives CDR1 PRHDT, CDR2 FYEKMQ (reference sequence). The CDR3 contains 12 residues. The CDR3 spells CASSLMRNEQFF. CDR3 bases: TGTGCCAGCAGCTTAATGAGGAATGAGCAGTTCTTC.

V usage is TRBV29-1 and J usage is TRBJ1-3; tentatively, D is TRBD1 (5 bases). V lost 0 bases and J lost 4, with 10 bases in between. The germline V gene has CDR1 SQVTM and CDR2 ANQGSEA. The CDR3 has 14 residues. CDR3 sequence (DNA): TGCAGCGTTGAAGATGGGGCCCTGGGAAACACCATATATTTT. As protein: CSVEDGALGNTIYF.

V usage is TRBV4-3 and J usage is TRBJ2-1; TRBD2 matches 8 bases. Germline V gene sequence: CDR1 LGHNA, CDR2 YSLEER. V was clipped by 1 base and J by 2 bases; unmatched bases: 4. The CDR3 extends over 16 amino acids. This chain's CDR3 is CASSQVGRGAYNEQFF. The CDR3 DNA reads as TGCGCCAGCAGCCAAGTCGGGAGGGGAGCCTACAATGAGCAGTTCTTC.

The chain links TRBV10-2 to TRBJ2-3; TRBD2 matches at 7 bases. The CDR3 is made up of 14 amino acids. The germline V gene encodes CDR1 WSHSY and CDR2 SAAADI. Trimming removed 8 bases from V and 2 bases from J; junction bases left unmatched: 7. The CDR3 coding sequence is TGCGCCAGCGGACGCGGGAGCGACACAGATACGCAGTATTTT. This encodes CASGRGSDTDTQYF.

V gene TRBV4-1 combines with J gene TRBJ1-6, with D unclear. In germline, CDR1 is MGHRA, CDR2 YSYEKL. Trimming took off 3 bases at V and 10 bases at J, with 13 bases between the two ends. This CDR3 has 14 residues. CDR3 in amino acids: CASSQEFSSSPLHF. Written as DNA, the CDR3 is TGCGCCAGCAGCCAGGAGTTCTCTAGCTCACCCCTCCACTTT.

V is TRBV10-3 and J is TRBJ2-3, with 7 bases lining up with TRBD1. The CDR3 length is 16 residues. Germline V CDR1 and CDR2: ENHRY, SYGVKD. V trimming: 5 bases; J trimming: 8 bases; junction bases outside the gene matches: 16. CDR3 in amino acids: CAISPDEGARGGTQYF. CDR3 nucleotide sequence: TGTGCCATCAGTCCCGATGAGGGGGCCAGGGGCGGTACGCAGTATTTT.

The V gene is TRBV7-3, the J gene TRBJ2-2; TRBD2 agrees at 10 bases. The germline V gene encodes CDR1 SGHTA and CDR2 FQGTGA. The CDR3 has 16 amino acids. V shed 0 bases and J 6 bases; nucleotides not matched to a gene: 4. This chain's CDR3 is CASSLTPSGSAGELFF. The DNA for the CDR3 is TGTGCCAGCAGCTTAACCCCTAGCGGGAGTGCCGGGGAGCTGTTTTTT.

This clone came up once. This chain links TRBV19 with TRBJ1-2; a weak D match, TRBD1 (5 bases). Germline lookup yields CDR1 LNHDA and CDR2 SQIVND (reference sequence). The CDR3 sequence is 14 residues long. The ends were cut back, 4 bases at V and 2 bases at J, with 11 bases in the middle. CDR3 sequence reads: CASSNTGRNYGYTF. Here the CDR3 DNA reads TGTGCCAGTAGTAATACAGGAAGAAACTATGGCTACACCTTC. The entire variable domain, with the rest obtained from reference TRBV19 and TRBJ1-2, is as follows: DGGITQSPKYLFRKEGQNVTLSCEQNLNHDAMYWYRQDPGQGLRLIYYSQIVNDFQKGDIAEGYSVSREKKESFPLTVTSAQKNPTAFYLCASSNTGRNYGYTFGSGTRLTVV.

The chain links TRBV7-9 to TRBJ1-4, with D hard to call. Germline values: CDR1 SEHNR, CDR2 FQNEAQ (reference sequence). This CDR3 comprises 14 residues. V was cut by 7 bases and J by 3 bases, with 12 bases left in between. This CDR3 is CASTSGRPNEKLFF. The CDR3 DNA is TGTGCCAGCACGAGCGGGCGGCCTAATGAAAAACTGTTTTTT.

V usage is TRBV4-3 and J usage is TRBJ2-7; possible D gene TRBD2, 7 bases. Looked up from germline, CDR1 is LGHNA and CDR2 is YSLEER. The CDR3 consists of 15 residues. V lost 0 bases, J lost 7 bases, and 16 bases lay in between. The CDR3 is CASSQDPGGLSEQYF. Written as DNA, the CDR3 is TGCGCCAGCAGCCAAGATCCGGGGGGCCTCTCTGAGCAGTACTTC.

V gene TRBV30 combines with J gene TRBJ1-5; TRBD1 aligns across 9 bases. V gave up 1 base and J gave up 4 bases; unmatched junction bases: 2. This CDR3 is 14 amino acids long. CDR1 is GTSNPN, CDR2 SVGIG, per germline (reference sequence). DNA of the CDR3: TGTGCCTGGAGTGCGGACAGGGGAAATCAGCCCCAGCATTTT. It yields the protein CAWSADRGNQPQHF.

This CDR3 reads CASSVETYNEQFF. The CDR3 DNA reads as TGTGCCAGCAGTGTGGAGACCTACAATGAGCAGTTCTTC. The V and J genes are TRBV2 and TRBJ2-1; no definite D call. V was trimmed by 4 bases and J by 2 bases, leaving 6 bases between them. The CDR3 is made up of 13 amino acids. Germline V CDR1 and CDR2: SNHLY, FYNNEI.

This clone was picked up one time. This chain uses TRBV19 with TRBJ2-2; D perhaps matches TRBD1 (5 bases). Per germline, CDR1 LNHDA and CDR2 SQIVND (reference sequence). The CDR3 is 13 residues long. Trimming shortened V by 7 bases and J by 2 bases, and 8 bases separated the two germline ends. CDR3 sequence: CASNQGNTGELFF. As DNA, the CDR3 is TGTGCCAGTAACCAGGGAAACACCGGGGAGCTGTTTTTT.

The V and J genes are TRBV30 and TRBJ1-1; D uncertain. Germline CDR1 is GTSNPN and CDR2 is SVGIG (reference sequence). This CDR3 is 13 amino acids long. Deletions cut 3 bases from V and 5 bases from J, with 13 bases between. Here the CDR3 DNA reads TGTGCCTGGAGAGTCAGGAGGGAGACTGAAGCTTTCTTT. Encoded protein: CAWRVRRETEAFF.

This clone appeared a few times. The CDR3: CASSSDTGRTEAFF. The CDR3 DNA follows: TGCGCCAGCAGCTCAGACACCGGGAGGACTGAAGCTTTCTTT. This sequence joins TRBV5-1 and TRBJ1-1; D is ambiguous. V was shortened by 3 bases and J by 5 bases, with 14 bases between the two germline ends. The CDR3 length is 14 residues. Germline-derived CDR1 and CDR2 are SGHRS and YFSETQ.

The V and J genes are TRBV21-1 and TRBJ2-2; the table assigns TRBD1, which was not confirmed against the DNA. TRBV21-1 is assigned pseudogene status. This CDR3 region has 16 residues. In nucleotides, the CDR3 is TGTGCCAGCAGACCTCGGGGGACAGCAAACACCGGGGAGCTGTTTTTT. Amino acid sequence: CASRPRGTANTGELFF.

This chain joins TRBV11-3 and TRBJ1-2; 9 bases line up with TRBD1. Trimming removed 1 base from V and 3 bases from J; junction bases left unmatched: 12. CDR3 length: 18 residues. The V gene's germline CDR1 is SGHNT and CDR2 YENEEA. CDR3 sequence: CASSLAAWDRVSDYGYTF. As DNA, the CDR3 is TGTGCCAGCAGCTTAGCTGCGTGGGACAGGGTTTCGGACTATGGCTACACCTTC.

On this clone itself: One end of the junction fails to match germline, which may point to a read error. V usage is TRBV29-1 and J usage is TRBJ2-7; TRBD2 agrees at 12 bases. The CDR3 consists of 14 residues. Germline V CDR1 and CDR2: SQVTM, ANQGSEA. As DNA, the CDR3 is TGCAGCGCACGACTAGCGGGAGTCTCCAACGAGCAGTACTTC. Translating gives CSARLAGVSNEQYF.

The chain carries TRBV4-1 and TRBJ2-2, with TRBD2 matching over 7 bases. V gave up 6 bases and J gave up 3 bases; unmatched junction bases: 7. The length of the CDR3 is 15 residues. Germline V lookup: CDR1 MGHRA, CDR2 YSYEKL. CDR3 sequence reads: CASSGGGLYTGELFF. In DNA, the CDR3 is TGCGCCAGCAGTGGCGGGGGACTTTACACCGGGGAGCTGTTTTTT.

The chain combines TRBV19 with TRBJ1-4; D remains ambiguous. The CDR3 length is 15 residues. Germline V lookup: CDR1 LNHDA, CDR2 SQIVND (reference sequence). V dropped 2 bases and J dropped 0 bases, with 7 bases sitting between them. The CDR3 DNA reads as TGTGCCAGTAGTATAAGTAGTGCAACTAATGAAAAACTGTTTTTT. Encoded protein: CASSISSATNEKLFF.

The V gene is TRBV4-3, the J gene TRBJ1-1; D ambiguous. The V end lost 1 base, the J end lost 1 base, and 13 bases lay between the germline ends. Looked up from germline, CDR1 is LGHNA and CDR2 is YSLEER. The CDR3 has 16 amino acids. Written as DNA, the CDR3 is TGCGCCAGCAGCCAAGGGAGTGTGCTTTGGAACACTGAAGCTTTCTTT. This codes for CASSQGSVLWNTEAFF.

J is TRBJ2-1 and V is TRBV4-3; 10 positions agree with TRBD1. V lost 3 bases, J lost 2 bases, and 7 bases stayed unmatched. Germline CDR1 LGHNA, CDR2 YSLEER. The CDR3 has 17 residues. The CDR3 nucleotides are TGCGCCAGCAGCCAGGGGACAGGGGCAACTCCCTACAATGAGCAGTTCTTC. This encodes CASSQGTGATPYNEQFF.

V and J are TRBV6-6 and TRBJ1-2, with 9 bases fitting TRBD1. V gave up 0 bases and J gave up 8 bases; unmatched junction bases: 7. The CDR3 runs 15 residues. Germline loops: CDR1 MNHNY, CDR2 SVGAGI (reference sequence). The CDR3 DNA is TGTGCCAGCAGTTACTCTGCGGACAGGGGTGAGGGCTACACCTTC. It codes for CASSYSADRGEGYTF.

The CDR3 DNA sequence: TGTGCCAGCAGCTTTAAACCGGAGTCCTACGAGCAGTACTTC. Residues: CASSFKPESYEQYF. The chain links TRBV11-2 to TRBJ2-7; D uncertain. CDR1 is SGHAT and CDR2 is FQNNGV in the germline V gene. The CDR3 is 14 amino acids. V lost 3 bases and J 1 base, leaving 10 bases between the germline ends.

The chain carries TRBV2 and TRBJ1-2, with D perhaps TRBD1 (6 bases). V lost 8 bases and J lost 2, with 15 bases in between. The CDR3 has 14 amino acids. Germline lookup yields CDR1 SNHLY and CDR2 FYNNEI. Written as DNA, the CDR3 is TGTGCCAGCGGGGCAGGGGACAACAACTATGGCTACACCTTC. Translated: CASGAGDNNYGYTF.

The gene calls are TRBV6-6 and TRBJ2-7; tentatively, D is TRBD2 (6 bases). Trimming stripped 6 bases from V and 0 bases from J, with 12 bases between. The CDR3 length is 14 residues. Germline CDR1 reads MNHNY; CDR2 reads SVGAGI (reference sequence). The CDR3: CASRGAGFSYEQYF. The CDR3 nucleotides are TGTGCCAGCAGAGGAGCGGGTTTCTCCTACGAGCAGTACTTC.

The CDR3 loop reads CASHDRGGGYTF. Written as DNA, the CDR3 is TGTGCCAGCCATGACAGGGGTGGGGGCTACACCTTC. J is TRBJ1-2 and V is TRBV27, with 8 positions matching TRBD1. The CDR3 sequence is 12 residues long. In germline, CDR1 is MNHEY, CDR2 SMNVEV (reference sequence). The trim removed 8 bases at V and 8 bases at J, leaving 7 bases unmatched.